The following is a T cell receptor beta chain sequence with its context. Its antigen is as yet unknown. The germline V and J ends were trimmed by 4 bases and 0 bases, with 5 bases remaining between them. Germline V CDR1 and CDR2: SGHTA, FQGTGA. CDR3 length equals 13 residues. This record belongs to a study of Tregs in tolerant kidney transplant recipients. The data were produced by immunoSEQ multiplex PCR, yet TCRdb's version contains in-frame clones alone and is incomplete. The sample lists under 90,000 clones; over 75% were seen once. Broader study findings: Nucleotide sequences could not be compared across some patients' samples due to primer changes. Tregs expanded with activated donor B cells seemed most donor-specific. Biological reproducibility was not directly addressed in this study.

Mixed chimerism was transient after nonmyeloablative marrow transplants from related graft donors. Unstimulated Tregs (CD4+CD25+CD127-) and CD4+CD25- non-Tregs were sorted from PBMCs. The sequencing used CD4+ T cells from blood (PBMCs), collected 24 months after the transplant. The sequence derives from a human patient who received a combined kidney and bone marrow transplant. Some T cells could come from the graft donor. The V gene is TRBV7-3, the J gene TRBJ2-3, with D uncertain. The CDR3 DNA reads TGTGCCAGCAGCTACAAGAGCACAGATACGCAGTATTTT. Residues: CASSYKSTDTQYF.